This T cell receptor beta chain appears in the sequencing data of a study of blood T cells in healthy people across ages (dated by TCRdb to the mid-2010s). Some background on the complete study: In model experiments, template switching captured roughly one uniquely barcoded TCR beta cDNA molecule for every two T cells. Using deep sequencing normalized with unique cDNA molecular identifiers, the study measured how TCR beta repertoire diversity changes with age. The donors were divided into four age groups: young (average roughly 15 years), middle-aged (approximately 39), aged (approximately 64) and long-lived (roughly 82). Donors of different ages were randomly distributed across sequencing lanes to avoid experimental bias. The study analyzed two additional independent replicas of 1 million unique cDNA reads from the same blood draw for two donors, one aged 18 to 29 and one aged 80 or older.

This clonotype was counted between two and nine times. No antigen is known for it. The input lacks base qualities; no much larger clone sits a single base away. Donors were 39 systemically healthy Caucasian individuals from Russia aged roughly 6 to 90 years. Each donor gave 8 to 10 milliliters of peripheral blood, drawn into EDTA-treated Vacutainer tubes. Ficoll-Paque density-gradient centrifugation was used to isolate PBMCs, with at least 7 million per sample. Total RNA was extracted from PBMCs with Trizol reagent, with at least 6 micrograms obtained per sample. Naive CD45RAhigh/CD27high T cell percentages were measured by flow cytometry on a PBMC aliquot from every donor. Libraries were made using 5' RACE. Sequencing was carried out with an Illumina HiSeq 2500. The second PCR ran for roughly 7 to 11 cycles and used a J-beta primer mix along with a sample-barcoded 5' primer. A template-switch 5' adaptor carrying 12 random nucleotides introduced a unique molecular identifier onto each TCR beta cDNA molecule. Each sample yielded at least 3 million CDR3-containing paired-end reads. First-strand cDNA synthesis was performed from all RNA using the Mint cDNA synthesis kit, with priming by a TRBC-specific oligonucleotide. All cDNA was treated with uracil-DNA glycosylase and then went through a first 18-cycle PCR with the universal primers M1SS and BC2_uni_R. The original methods were these. For normalization, 1 million high-quality reads, each with a distinct molecular identifier, were randomly selected from each sample. Instead of being binned into consensus sequences, reads with shared molecular identifiers were discarded. MiTCR, with a Q25 quality threshold and the strictest error-elimination algorithm, was used for CDR3 identification, clonotype clustering and error correction. A nonparametric unseen species model using Euler transformation provided a lower-bound estimate of total TCR beta diversity. TCRdb reanalyzed the raw reads on its own, using fastp at Q25 for trimming and MiXCR for clone calling, and kept in-frame beta chains. Rows merge per CDR3 protein into single entries with the most common DNA and genes. The V and J calls reflect TCRdb's pipeline rather than the authors' work. In this sample the table shows about 650,000 distinct CDR3 sequences, around 32% of which occur a single time. Just over 15% of the sample lies in the top ten.

General study outcomes and caveats: A strong correlation was found between observed TCR beta diversity and the percentage of naive T cells measured by flow cytometry. Bulk unsorted PBMC profiling prevented conclusive comparison of naive and antigen-experienced compartments. Total diversity estimates from one million sequenced T cells were considered lower bounds and underestimates. Because donor CMV infection status was unknown, age-related changes in expanded clonotypes were potentially confounded. Compared with the aged group, more naive CD4+ T cells, fewer expanded clones and increased TCR diversity were shown by the long-lived group, suggesting age selection. Observed TCR beta diversity per million T cells fell roughly linearly with age, and a significant reduction was already apparent by age roughly 40.

CDR1 and CDR2 were assigned from the germline V gene as SNHLY and FYNNEI. The CDR3 spans 15 residues, from the cysteine through the phenylalanine. Only the CDR3 portion is preserved as DNA: 45 bases, with reading frame beginning at the first base. V was cut back by 0 bases and J by 7 bases, leaving a gap of 13 bases between them. This clonotype was sampled from an elderly woman in good health. Donor details come from another sample of the same person, matched by shared clones. Specimen: blood. This sequence uses TRBV2 and TRBJ1-5; matching of 5 bases hints at TRBD1 as the D gene. The CDR3 in this case is CASSEALGGIQPQHF. The bases are TGTGCCAGCAGTGAAGCGCTGGGGGGTATCCAGCCCCAGCATTTT.